The 15 T cell receptor beta chains below were found in one sample sequenced in a study of blood T cell repertoires in COVID-19. The data were produced by immunoSEQ multiplex PCR, yet TCRdb's version contains in-frame clones alone and is incomplete. The sample has about 250,000 clones, 70% to 90% seen once. The specimen sequenced was peripheral blood. The receptors stem from a human donor with COVID-19, enrolled during active disease. The donor label of this sample is uncertain.

The CDR3, as DNA: TGTGCCAGTAGCCCCCCGAGCGGGGCCCTCACTGAAGCTTTCTTT. This translates into CASSPPSGALTEAFF. The chain couples TRBV19 to TRBJ1-1, with a weak D call TRBD1 (5 bases). Trimming took 6 bases from V and 4 from J, leaving 18 bases between them. Germline V lookup: CDR1 LNHDA, CDR2 SQIVND (reference sequence). The CDR3 is 15 residues long.

This chain joins TRBV5-4 and TRBJ2-1, with 15 positions matching TRBD2. The CDR3 runs 17 residues. CDR1 and CDR2 from the germline V gene are SGHNT and YYREEE (reference sequence). The ends lost 2 bases at V and 4 bases at J; junction bases unmatched: 4. The CDR3 loop is CASSFGLAGGPYNEQFF. The CDR3 DNA reads TGTGCCAGCAGCTTCGGACTAGCGGGAGGGCCTTACAATGAGCAGTTCTTC.

The V call is TRBV30, the J call TRBJ1-3, with 7 bases aligning to TRBD1. The germline V gene encodes CDR1 GTSNPN and CDR2 SVGIG (reference sequence). V gave up 5 bases and J gave up 1 base; unmatched junction bases: 2. This CDR3 region has 13 residues. CDR3 sequence: CAWATGSGNTIYF. The DNA of the CDR3 is TGTGCCTGGGCGACAGGGTCTGGAAACACCATATATTTT.

The rearrangement links TRBV28 to TRBJ1-5; D is perhaps TRBD1 (5 bases). There are 13 residues in the CDR3. Germline V gene sequence: CDR1 MDHEN, CDR2 SYDVKM. V was clipped by 6 bases and J by 5 bases, with 11 bases between them. In DNA, the CDR3 is TGTGCCAGCAGCCCTCCAGGGTATCAGCCCCAGCATTTT. It encodes CASSPPGYQPQHF.

This clone was detected only once. The V gene is TRBV7-2, the J gene TRBJ2-1, with 7 bases aligning to TRBD2. J lost 2 bases, V lost 1 base, and 8 bases had no gene match. The length of the CDR3 is 17 residues. Germline V CDR1 and CDR2: SGHTA, FQGNSA. The CDR3 coding sequence is TGTGCCAGCAGCTTAGGGGGGGGAGGGAACGCCTACAATGAGCAGTTCTTC. Encoded protein: CASSLGGGGNAYNEQFF.

This clone showed up just a few times. Other DNA sequences of this sample code for an identical CDR3. The J gene is TRBJ2-1, the V gene TRBV29-1; a possible D gene is TRBD1 (6 bases). Germline CDR1 is SQVTM and CDR2 is ANQGSEA. The CDR3 runs to 12 residues. Trimming stripped 4 bases from V and 5 bases from J, with 9 bases between. The CDR3 reads CSVAAGDNEQFF. As DNA, the CDR3 is TGCAGCGTTGCCGCAGGGGACAATGAGCAGTTCTTC.

As to this clone: Just one base apart from a much larger clone, this may be a read error. The gene calls are TRBV2 and TRBJ2-7, with D possibly TRBD1 on 6 matching bases. The CDR3 is 14 amino acids. The germline V gene encodes CDR1 SNHLY and CDR2 FYNNEI. V lost 6 bases to trimming and J lost 0 bases, with 12 bases between them. The CDR3 sequence is CASSVDSLSYEQYF. In DNA form, the CDR3 reads TGTGCCAGCAGCGTGGACAGCCTCTCCTACGAGCAGTACTTC.

This chain joins TRBV3-1 (or the pseudogene TRBV3-2) and TRBJ2-7, with 9 bases aligning to TRBD2. The germline V gene has CDR1 LGHDT and CDR2 YNNKEL (reference sequence). J lost 2 bases, V lost 4 bases, and 12 bases had no gene match. The CDR3 runs to 17 residues. CDR3 coding DNA: TGTGCCAGCAGCCCCCTGACAGGCCGACTAGCGGCCTACGAGCAGTACTTC. It codes for CASSPLTGRLAAYEQYF.

In DNA form, the CDR3 reads TGTGCCAGTAGTTTTGGACAGGGCTATGGCTACACCTTC. Protein: CASSFGQGYGYTF. The genes are TRBV19 and TRBJ1-2; TRBD1 aligns across 8 bases. This CDR3 region has 13 residues. Germline CDR1 and CDR2: LNHDA and SQIVND (reference sequence). V lost 5 bases to trimming and J lost 4 bases; unmatched junction nucleotides: 3.

The rearrangement uses TRBV6-1 and TRBJ1-6; 10 bases map to TRBD1. Germline V gene data show CDR1 as MNHNS and CDR2 as SASEGT. V gave up 4 bases and J gave up 5 bases; unmatched junction bases: 8. CDR3 size: 17 residues. DNA for the CDR3: TGTGCCAGCAGTGCCCCGGGACAGGGGTCGGATAATTCACCCCTCCACTTT. Protein sequence: CASSAPGQGSDNSPLHF.

This sequence joins TRBV6-5 and TRBJ1-1; 9 bases fit TRBD1. V lost 7 bases to trimming and J lost 1 base; unmatched junction nucleotides: 7. Germline CDR1 MNHEY, CDR2 SVGAGI. The CDR3 covers 15 residues. CDR3 loop: CASTLDRGSNTEAFF. CDR3 DNA: TGTGCCAGCACCCTCGACAGGGGGTCGAACACTGAAGCTTTCTTT.

The chain links TRBV3-1 (or the pseudogene TRBV3-2) to TRBJ2-5, with 9 bases identical to TRBD1. Germline V gives CDR1 LGHDT, CDR2 YNNKEL (reference sequence). This CDR3 region has 16 residues. Unmatched junction bases numbered 8, after V lost 1 base and J lost 5 bases. CDR3 nucleotides: TGTGCCAGCAGCCAAGCAACAGGGGGCGATCGGGAGACCCAGTACTTC. This encodes CASSQATGGDRETQYF.

The rearrangement joins TRBV30 to TRBJ1-3; 7 positions match TRBD1. Germline V lookup: CDR1 GTSNPN, CDR2 SVGIG (reference sequence). This CDR3 is built from 11 residues. V dropped 8 bases and J dropped 7; count of bases not matched to a gene: 5. The CDR3 is CAGDSWNTIYF. The CDR3 region has the DNA TGTGCCGGGGACAGTTGGAACACCATATATTTT. The full variable domain, in which reference TRBV30 and TRBJ1-3 provide the parts outside the CDR3, is SQTIHQWPATLVQPVGSPLSLECTVEGTSNPNLYWYRQAAGRGLQLLFYSVGIGQISSEVPQNLSASRPQDRQFILSSKKLLLSDSGFYLCAGDSWNTIYFGEGSWLTVV.

V gene TRBV28 combines with J gene TRBJ1-3; no clear D gene. This CDR3 contains 14 residues. Germline assignment: CDR1 MDHEN and CDR2 SYDVKM. The V gene lost 5 bases and the J gene lost 2 bases, with 10 bases spanning the gap. The CDR3 region is CASSPGVAGNTIYF. For the CDR3, the DNA is TGTGCCAGCAGTCCGGGAGTTGCTGGAAACACCATATATTTT.

J is TRBJ1-3 and V is TRBV3-1 (or the pseudogene TRBV3-2); tentative D call: TRBD1 (5 bases). The V gene lost 4 bases and the J gene lost 0 bases, with 13 bases spanning the gap. Germline CDR1 is LGHDT and CDR2 is YNNKEL (reference sequence). This CDR3 spans 16 amino acids. The CDR3 protein is CASSPGGSGSGNTIYF. DNA of the CDR3: TGTGCCAGCAGCCCGGGGGGGTCTGGCTCTGGAAACACCATATATTTT.